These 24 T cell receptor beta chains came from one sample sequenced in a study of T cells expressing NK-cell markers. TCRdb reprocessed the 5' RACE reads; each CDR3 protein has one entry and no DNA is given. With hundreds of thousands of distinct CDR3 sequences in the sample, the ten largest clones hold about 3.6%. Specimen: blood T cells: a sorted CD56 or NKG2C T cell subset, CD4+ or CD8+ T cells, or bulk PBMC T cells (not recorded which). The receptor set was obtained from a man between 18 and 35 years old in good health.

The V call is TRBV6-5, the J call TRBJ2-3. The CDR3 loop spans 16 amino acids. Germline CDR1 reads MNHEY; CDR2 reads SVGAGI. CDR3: CASSYSSKGGTDTQYF.

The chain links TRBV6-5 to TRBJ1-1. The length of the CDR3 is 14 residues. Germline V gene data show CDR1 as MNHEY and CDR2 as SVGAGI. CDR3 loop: CASSYSSTATGAFF.

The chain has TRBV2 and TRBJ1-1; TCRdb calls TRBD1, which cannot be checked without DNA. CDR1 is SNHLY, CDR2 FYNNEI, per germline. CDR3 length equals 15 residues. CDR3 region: CASKRRDRINTEAFF.

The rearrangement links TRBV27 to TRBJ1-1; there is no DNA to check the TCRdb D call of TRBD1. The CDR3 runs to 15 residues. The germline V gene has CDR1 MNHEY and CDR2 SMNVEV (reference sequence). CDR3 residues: CASRLRGQLNTEAFF.

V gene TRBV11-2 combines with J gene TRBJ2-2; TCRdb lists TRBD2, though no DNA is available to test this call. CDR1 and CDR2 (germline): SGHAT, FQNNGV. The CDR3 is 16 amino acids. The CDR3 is CASSLSPAMNTGELFF. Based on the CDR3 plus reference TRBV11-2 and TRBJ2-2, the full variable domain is EAGVAQSPRYKIIEKRQSVAFWCNPISGHATLYWYQQILGQGPKLLIQFQNNGVVDDSQLPKDRFSAERLKGVDSTLKIQPAKLEDSAVYLCASSLSPAMNTGELFFGEGSRLTVL.

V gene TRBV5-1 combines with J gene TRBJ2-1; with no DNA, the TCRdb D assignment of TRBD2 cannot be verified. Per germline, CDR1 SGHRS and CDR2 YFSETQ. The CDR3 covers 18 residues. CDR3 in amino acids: CASFEGLAGVGRDNEQFF.

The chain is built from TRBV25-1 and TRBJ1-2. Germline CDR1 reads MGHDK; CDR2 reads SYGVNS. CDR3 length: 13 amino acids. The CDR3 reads CASSESAEYGYTF.

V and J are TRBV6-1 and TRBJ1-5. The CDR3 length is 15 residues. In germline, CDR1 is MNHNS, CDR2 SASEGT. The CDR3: CASSEQIQGNQPQHF.

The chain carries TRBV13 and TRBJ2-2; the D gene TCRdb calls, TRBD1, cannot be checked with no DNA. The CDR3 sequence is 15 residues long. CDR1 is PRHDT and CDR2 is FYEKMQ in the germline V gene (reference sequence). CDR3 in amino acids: CASSSGQLNTGELFF.

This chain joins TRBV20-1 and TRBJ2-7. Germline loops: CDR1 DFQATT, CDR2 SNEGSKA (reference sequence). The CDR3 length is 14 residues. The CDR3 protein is CSASQPTGLSEQYF.

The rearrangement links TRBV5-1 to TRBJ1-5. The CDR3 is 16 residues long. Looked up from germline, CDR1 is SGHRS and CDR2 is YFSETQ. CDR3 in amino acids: CASSVGTGEPYQPQHF.

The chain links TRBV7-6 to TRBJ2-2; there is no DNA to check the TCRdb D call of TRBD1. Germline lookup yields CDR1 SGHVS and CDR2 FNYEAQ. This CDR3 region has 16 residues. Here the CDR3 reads CASSGRGEGHTGELFF.

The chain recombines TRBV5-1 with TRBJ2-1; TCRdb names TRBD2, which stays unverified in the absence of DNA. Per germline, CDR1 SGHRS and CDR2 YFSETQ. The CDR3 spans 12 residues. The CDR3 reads CASSLDRPPQFF.

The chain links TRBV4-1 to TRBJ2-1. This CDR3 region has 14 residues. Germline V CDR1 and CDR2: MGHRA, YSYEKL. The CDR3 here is CASSQVSPYNEQFF.

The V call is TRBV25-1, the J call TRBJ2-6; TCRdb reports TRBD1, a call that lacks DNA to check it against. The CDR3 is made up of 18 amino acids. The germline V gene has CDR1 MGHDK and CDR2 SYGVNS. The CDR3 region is CASSELRGGGSGANVLTF.

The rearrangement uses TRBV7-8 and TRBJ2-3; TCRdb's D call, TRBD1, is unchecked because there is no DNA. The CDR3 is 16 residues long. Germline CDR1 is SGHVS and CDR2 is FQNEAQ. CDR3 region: CASSVTGTGLTDTQYF.

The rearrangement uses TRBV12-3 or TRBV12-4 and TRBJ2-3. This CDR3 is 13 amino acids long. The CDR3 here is CASEADRTDTQYF.

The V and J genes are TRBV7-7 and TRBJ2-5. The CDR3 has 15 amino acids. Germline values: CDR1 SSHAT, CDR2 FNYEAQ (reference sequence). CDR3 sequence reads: CASSLGGIGQETQYF.

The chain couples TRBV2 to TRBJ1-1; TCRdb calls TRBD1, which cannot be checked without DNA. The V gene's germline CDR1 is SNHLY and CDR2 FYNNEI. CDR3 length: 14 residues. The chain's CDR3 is CASSLQTVNTEAFF.

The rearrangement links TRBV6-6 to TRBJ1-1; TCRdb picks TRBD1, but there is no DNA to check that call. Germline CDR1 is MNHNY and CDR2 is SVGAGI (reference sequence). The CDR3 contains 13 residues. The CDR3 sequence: CATREGGATEAFF.

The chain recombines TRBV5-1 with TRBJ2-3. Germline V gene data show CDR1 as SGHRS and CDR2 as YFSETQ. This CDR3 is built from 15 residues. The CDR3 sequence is CASSLASGVPDTQYF.

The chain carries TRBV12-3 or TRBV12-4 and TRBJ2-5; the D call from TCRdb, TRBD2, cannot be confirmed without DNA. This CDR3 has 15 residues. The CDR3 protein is CASSQLAGVWETQYF.

The CDR3 is CASSLIRDRKYNEQFF. V and J are TRBV4-2 and TRBJ2-1; TCRdb picks TRBD1, but there is no DNA to check that call. CDR3 size: 16 residues. Germline V gives CDR1 LGHNA, CDR2 YNFKEQ.

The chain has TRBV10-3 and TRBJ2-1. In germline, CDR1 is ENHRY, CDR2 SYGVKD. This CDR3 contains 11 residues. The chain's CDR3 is CAISERYEQFF.